The 16 T cell receptor beta chains reported below all come from one sample, sequenced in a study of CD8+CD57+ T cells in acquired aplastic anemia. The TCR beta profiling, which covered VDJ combination and CDR3 sequence, was carried out using genomic DNA as the template. MiXCR, run by TCRdb on the reads, gives a single entry per CDR3 protein. Of some 200,000 distinct CDR3 sequences listed, less than 60% are singletons. Patients picked for sequencing had shown CD8+CD57+ cell expansion detected by flow cytometry. The sequencing input was sorted CD4+, CD8+, or CD8+CD57+ T cells (not recorded which) from PBMCs. These receptors all stem from a human donor with aplastic anemia.

This clonotype was counted at least ten times. The chain employs TRBV12-3 or TRBV12-4 and TRBJ2-3; D perhaps matches TRBD2 (5 bases). The CDR3 has 16 amino acids. V was pared by 5 bases and J by 0 bases, with 15 bases between. CDR3 in DNA: TGTGCCAGCAGTCAAGCGGTTCTGACTAGCACAGATACGCAGTATTTT. This translates into CASSQAVLTSTDTQYF.

The V gene is TRBV15, the J gene TRBJ2-7; TRBD1 might be the D (5 bases). CDR3 size: 12 residues. The V gene lost 5 bases and the J gene lost 3 bases, with 8 bases spanning the gap. CDR1 and CDR2 (germline): LNHNV, YYDKDF (reference sequence). The CDR3 bases are TGTGCCACCAGCCCAGACAGCTACGAGCAGTACTTC. Its protein is CATSPDSYEQYF.

The chain carries TRBV19 and TRBJ2-7; tentatively, D is TRBD2 (5 bases). Germline CDR1 LNHDA, CDR2 SQIVND (reference sequence). V lost 5 bases and J 0 bases, leaving 14 bases between the germline ends. The CDR3 is made up of 15 amino acids. The CDR3 DNA sequence: TGTGCCAGTAGTCCAGACGACGGGGTCTCCTACGAGCAGTACTTC. Translation: CASSPDDGVSYEQYF. The full variable domain, completed using reference TRBV19 and TRBJ2-7, is DGGITQSPKYLFRKEGQNVTLSCEQNLNHDAMYWYRQDPGQGLRLIYYSQIVNDFQKGDIAEGYSVSREKKESFPLTVTSAQKNPTAFYLCASSPDDGVSYEQYFGPGTRLTVT.

This clonotype was counted once. The chain couples TRBV29-1 to TRBJ2-5, with TRBD1 identical over 10 bases. This CDR3 is 14 amino acids long. Per germline, CDR1 SQVTM and CDR2 ANQGSEA. The V gene end was trimmed by 6 bases and the J gene end by 5 bases; junction bases not matched to a gene: 9. Here the CDR3 DNA reads TGCAGCGTGGGGGGAGACAGGGGGCGTGAGACCCAGTACTTC. It codes for CSVGGDRGRETQYF.

This chain links TRBV7-2 with TRBJ1-1, with a weak D call TRBD1 (6 bases). V lost 7 bases and J 6 bases, leaving 12 bases between the germline ends. In germline, CDR1 is SGHTA, CDR2 FQGNSA. This CDR3 has 12 residues. CDR3 residues: CASNPQGSEAFF. CDR3 DNA: TGTGCCAGCAACCCACAGGGCTCTGAAGCTTTCTTT.

The chain couples TRBV7-6 to TRBJ2-7, with D unclear. With 0 bases removed from V and 3 bases from J, the gap between germline ends came to 9 bases. Germline-derived CDR1 and CDR2 are SGHVS and FNYEAQ. The CDR3 consists of 14 residues. The CDR3 DNA sequence: TGTGCCAGCAGCTTAGCCGCGTCTGGCTACGAGCAGTACTTC. Translated, it gives CASSLAASGYEQYF. Supplemented by reference TRBV7-6 and TRBJ2-7, the full variable domain reads GAGVSQSPRYKVTKRGQDVALRCDPISGHVSLYWYRQALGQGPEFLTYFNYEAQQDKSGLPNDRFSAERPEGSISTLTIQRTEQRDSAMYRCASSLAASGYEQYFGPGTRLTVT.

At least ten counts were recorded for this clonotype. The chain employs TRBV24-1 and TRBJ1-5, with D possibly matching TRBD1 (5 bases). CDR1 and CDR2 (germline): KGHDR, SFDVKD. This CDR3 is built from 16 residues. V was cut by 3 bases and J by 0 bases, with 11 bases left in between. CDR3 bases: TGTGCCACCAGTGATCGACAGAATTATAGCAATCAGCCCCAGCATTTT. Protein sequence: CATSDRQNYSNQPQHF.

This clonotype was seen a handful of times. The chain couples TRBV6-4 to TRBJ1-2; tentative D call: TRBD1 (5 bases). V was pared by 4 bases and J by 7 bases, with 22 bases between. Germline V gene sequence: CDR1 MRHNA, CDR2 SNTAGT. This CDR3 region has 16 residues. The CDR3: CASSALWVQGSCGYTF. The DNA for the CDR3 is TGTGCCAGCAGTGCCTTATGGGTGCAGGGTAGCTGTGGCTACACCTTC.

This clonotype was seen ten or more times. This chain uses TRBV20-1 with TRBJ2-1; 8 nucleotides align to TRBD2. V lost 0 bases and J lost 6; bases outside the gene matches: 1. Germline V CDR1 and CDR2: DFQATT, SNEGSKA (reference sequence). The CDR3 length is 13 residues. The CDR3 DNA sequence: TGCAGTGCTAGAGACCTAGCGGGCAATGAGCAGTTCTTC. As protein: CSARDLAGNEQFF.

This clonotype has ten or more counts. The chain joins TRBV7-2 to TRBJ2-6; D is perhaps TRBD2 (5 bases). The CDR3 extends over 15 amino acids. From germline, CDR1 is SGHTA and CDR2 FQGNSA. V was shortened by 11 bases and J by 3 bases, with 17 bases between the two germline ends. The CDR3 nucleotides are TGTGCCGGGAGAAGTCAGAGTGGTGGGGCCAACGTCCTGACTTTC. Amino acid sequence: CAGRSQSGGANVLTF.

The V call is TRBV20-1, the J call TRBJ2-7; perhaps TRBD1 as D (6 bases). Between the trimmed V and J ends, which lost 4 bases and 2 bases, there was a span of 15 bases. The V gene's germline CDR1 is DFQATT and CDR2 SNEGSKA (reference sequence). This CDR3 has 14 amino acids. CDR3 nucleotides: TGCAGTGCTAAAAGGCGGCAGGGGACCTACGAGCAGTACTTC. It translates to CSAKRRQGTYEQYF.

This chain links TRBV25-1 with TRBJ2-2; 7 bases line up with TRBD2. The CDR3 is 22 residues long. The ends lost 0 bases at V and 0 bases at J; junction bases unmatched: 19. Per germline, CDR1 MGHDK and CDR2 SYGVNS. CDR3 residues: CASSEYYSGREVVNPNTGELFF. CDR3 bases: TGTGCCAGCAGTGAATATTATTCGGGACGGGAGGTCGTAAATCCGAACACCGGGGAGCTGTTTTTT.

This clonotype was counted at least ten times. This chain joins TRBV5-1 and TRBJ1-6; TRBD1 might be the D (6 bases). This CDR3 has 14 residues. Germline V gene data show CDR1 as SGHRS and CDR2 as YFSETQ. Trimming removed 6 bases at V and 5 bases at J, with 12 bases between. CDR3 bases: TGCGCCAGCAATCACGGACAGAATAATTCACCCCTCCACTTT. Amino acids: CASNHGQNNSPLHF.

By proportion, this clonotype is medium-sized. The chain employs TRBV10-2 and TRBJ2-7; 8 nucleotides agree with TRBD2. The V gene end was trimmed by 8 bases and the J gene end by 2 bases; junction bases not matched to a gene: 11. Germline CDR1 reads WSHSY; CDR2 reads SAAADI. The CDR3 extends over 15 amino acids. The CDR3 spells CASEGPGRGAYEQYF. The CDR3 DNA follows: TGCGCCAGCGAAGGACCTGGGCGGGGGGCCTACGAGCAGTACTTC.

The V call is TRBV10-3, the J call TRBJ2-7; D may be TRBD2 (6 bases). CDR1 is ENHRY, CDR2 SYGVKD, per germline. The V end lost 0 bases, the J end lost 7 bases, and 10 bases lay between the germline ends. This CDR3 has 13 amino acids. The CDR3 sequence is CAISESRDREQYF. The CDR3 DNA follows: TGTGCCATCAGTGAGTCGCGGGACCGAGAGCAGTACTTC.

The V gene is TRBV2, the J gene TRBJ1-2, with 7 bases lining up with TRBD1. This CDR3 comprises 13 residues. Germline-derived CDR1 and CDR2 are SNHLY and FYNNEI. V was pared by 3 bases and J by 8 bases, with 6 bases of the junction left unmatched. The CDR3 protein is CASSDDREWGYTF. CDR3 sequence (DNA): TGTGCCAGCAGTGACGACAGGGAGTGGGGCTACACCTTC.